Described below is a single T cell receptor beta chain sequence and its context. The antigen remains unidentified. Trimming took 3 bases from V and 8 from J, leaving 17 bases between them. The CDR3 length is 15 residues. CDR1 MDHEN and CDR2 SYDVKM come from the germline V gene. The sample originates from a study of T cell responses to AZD1222 COVID-19 vaccine. The study's findings and limits: The study identified only 6 or 7 AZD1222 recipients as seropositive at baseline.

Profiled with immunoSEQ multiplex PCR; TCRdb holds only in-frame clones, not every one. Seen here are 140,000 to 150,000 clones, nearly 90% observed once, and the top ten hold roughly 5.4%. This TCR derives from an adult who received the MenACWY meningococcal vaccine as a control. Sequencing was performed on peripheral blood, taken 28 days after the second dose of the MenACWY control vaccine. The J gene is TRBJ1-3, the V gene TRBV28; D not certain. Written as DNA, the CDR3 is TGTGCCAGCAGTTTTCACACCCCCGGGGTGGACACCATATATTTT. This sequence encodes CASSFHTPGVDTIYF.